The 22 T cell receptor beta chains given below trace back to one sample, sequenced in a study of T cells in Graves' hyperthyroidism and ophthalmopathy. From RNA transcripts, TCR beta CDR3 regions were amplified. When the TCR CDR3 underwent first-round RT-PCR, the HTBI primer set was used. TCRdb itself ran the multiplex PCR reads through MiXCR, one entry per CDR3 protein. The sample records about 540,000 distinct CDR3 sequences, 40% to 55% being singletons. Specimen: peripheral blood or thyroid tissue (not recorded which). The receptors derive from a woman aged 18 to 35 with Graves' hyperthyroidism.

This clonotype appeared a single time. This rearrangement joins TRBV20-1 to TRBJ2-7; TRBD2 matches 14 bases. From germline, CDR1 is DFQATT and CDR2 SNEGSKA (reference sequence). Trimming cost V 2 bases and J 0 bases; bases outside gene matches: 3. The length of the CDR3 is 16 residues. CDR3 region: CSARRTSGRSSYEQYF. The CDR3 bases are TGCAGTGCTAGAAGGACTAGCGGGAGGAGCTCCTACGAGCAGTACTTC.

This clonotype occurred a few times. This chain joins TRBV5-8 and TRBJ2-5, with 9 bases that match TRBD1. This CDR3 is built from 15 residues. CDR1 is SGHTS and CDR2 is YDEGEE in the germline V gene. Unmatched junction bases numbered 10, after V lost 1 base and J lost 9 bases. Here the CDR3 DNA reads TGTGCCAGCAGCTTGATAACAGGGGGCCCGGTGGCCCAGTACTTC. Amino acid sequence: CASSLITGGPVAQYF. The complete variable domain, with remaining parts taken from reference TRBV5-8 and TRBJ2-5, reads EAGVTQSPTHLIKTRGQQATLRCSPISGHTSVYWYQQALGLGLQFLLWYDEGEERNRGNFPPRFSGRQFPNYSSELNVNALELEDSALYLCASSLITGGPVAQYFGPGTRLLVL.

This clonotype has only a few counts. This chain joins TRBV6-6 and TRBJ1-2; no definite D call. Germline V gene data show CDR1 as MNHNY and CDR2 as SVGAGI (reference sequence). V lost 9 bases and J 9 bases, leaving 11 bases between the germline ends. CDR3 length: 10 amino acids. The CDR3 nucleotides are TGTGCCAGTCGGAGAGCGAGCTACACCTTC. Translated: CASRRASYTF.

J is TRBJ1-1 and V is TRBV6-6, with TRBD1 matching over 7 bases. The CDR3 has 13 amino acids. Germline V CDR1 and CDR2: MNHNY, SVGAGI (reference sequence). With 4 bases clipped from V and 6 bases from J, the junction kept 5 bases outside the gene matches. The CDR3 bases are TGTGCCAGCAGTTTCGGACAGGTATCTGAAGCTTTCTTT. It codes for CASSFGQVSEAFF.

The sample holds a few counts of this clonotype. V is TRBV29-1 and J is TRBJ2-7; 7 bases line up with TRBD2. From germline, CDR1 is SQVTM and CDR2 ANQGSEA. The CDR3 contains 13 residues. Unmatched junction bases numbered 6, after V lost 4 bases and J lost 3 bases. The CDR3 protein is CSVGGGTIYEQYF. CDR3 bases: TGCAGCGTTGGTGGGGGGACTATCTACGAGCAGTACTTC.

This clonotype was picked up many times. The chain has TRBV29-1 and TRBJ1-4, with TRBD1 as a possible D gene (6 bases). The ends were cut back, 7 bases at V and 8 bases at J, with 14 bases in the middle. CDR3 length equals 12 residues. Germline CDR1 is SQVTM and CDR2 is ANQGSEA. CDR3 nucleotides: TGCAGCGGCGGGGGCGTAGAAGAAAAACTGTTTTTT. It translates to CSGGGVEEKLFF.

This rearrangement joins TRBV24-1 to TRBJ1-1; a weak D match, TRBD1 (5 bases). V was pared by 4 bases and J by 11 bases, with 10 bases between. There are 11 residues in the CDR3. Germline V CDR1 and CDR2: KGHDR, SFDVKD. The CDR3 loop is CATSEVGVAFF. CDR3 nucleotides: TGTGCCACCAGTGAGGTGGGGGTGGCTTTCTTT.

This chain joins TRBV7-1 and TRBJ2-3; D remains ambiguous. TRBV7-1 is marked as an open reading frame, function uncertain. CDR3 length: 13 amino acids. With 3 bases removed from V and 3 bases from J, the gap between germline ends came to 7 bases. CDR3 amino acids: CASSSVLTDTQYF. Written as DNA, the CDR3 is TGTGCCAGCAGCTCCGTTCTGACAGATACGCAGTATTTT.

This clonotype was counted ten times or more. This chain joins TRBV7-8 and TRBJ1-5; possibly TRBD1 for D (5 bases). V was clipped by 5 bases and J by 4 bases, with 18 bases between them. The CDR3 is made up of 16 amino acids. The V gene's germline CDR1 is SGHVS and CDR2 FQNEAQ. The CDR3: CASSEHRLTSNQPQHF. In DNA, the CDR3 is TGTGCCAGCAGCGAACACAGGCTTACATCAAATCAGCCCCAGCATTTT. Variable domain in full (rest from reference TRBV7-8 and TRBJ1-5): GAGVSQSPRYKVAKRGQDVALRCDPISGHVSLFWYQQALGQGPEFLTYFQNEAQLDKSGLPSDRFFAERPEGSVSTLKIQRTQQEDSAVYLCASSEHRLTSNQPQHFGDGTRLSIL.

The chain recombines TRBV2 with TRBJ2-5; a weak D match, TRBD2 (6 bases). CDR1 and CDR2 from the germline V gene are SNHLY and FYNNEI. V was pared by 7 bases and J by 4 bases, with 22 bases between. This CDR3 comprises 16 residues. Here the CDR3 reads CASISLTRDRSETQYF. The CDR3 bases are TGTGCCAGCATCAGTCTGACTAGGGACCGATCAGAGACCCAGTACTTC.

The chain carries TRBV5-1 and TRBJ1-6; D call uncertain. In germline, CDR1 is SGHRS, CDR2 YFSETQ. There are 15 residues in the CDR3. Trimming removed 4 bases at V and 5 bases at J, with 13 bases between. DNA for the CDR3: TGCGCCAGCAGCCCTACGACCGAGAATAATTCACCCCTCCACTTT. This encodes CASSPTTENNSPLHF.

The chain carries TRBV29-1 and TRBJ1-4; tentative D call: TRBD1 (5 bases). CDR1 is SQVTM, CDR2 ANQGSEA, per germline. The V end lost 4 bases, the J end lost 5 bases, and 11 bases lay between the germline ends. There are 13 residues in the CDR3. CDR3 DNA: TGCAGCGTTGTAGGACAACCCAATGAAAAACTGTTTTTT. As protein: CSVVGQPNEKLFF.

This clonotype was recorded many times. This CDR3 is CATKRFREGGSPLHF. Written as DNA, the CDR3 is TGTGCCACCAAAAGATTTAGGGAGGGAGGTTCACCCCTCCACTTT. The chain couples TRBV15 to TRBJ1-6; unclear D gene. V dropped 7 bases and J dropped 9 bases, with 19 bases sitting between them. Germline loops: CDR1 LNHNV, CDR2 YYDKDF (reference sequence). CDR3 size: 15 residues.

This clonotype was found many times. The junction and the germline gene differ at one end; a read error may be behind it. The chain is built from TRBV7-7 and TRBJ2-2; 8 nucleotides agree with TRBD1. The CDR3 runs 15 residues. In germline, CDR1 is SSHAT, CDR2 FNYEAQ (reference sequence). The CDR3 here is CASRQDRVDTGELFF. In DNA, the CDR3 is TGTGCTAGCAGACAGGACAGGGTCGACACCGGGGAGCTGTTTTTT.

J is TRBJ2-5 and V is TRBV19; no reliable D call. The V end lost 9 bases, the J end lost 0 bases, and 14 bases lay between the germline ends. CDR1 and CDR2 from the germline V gene are LNHDA and SQIVND (reference sequence). The CDR3 length is 14 residues. The CDR3 loop is CASSYWSDQETQYF. The CDR3 DNA is TGTGCCAGCAGTTACTGGTCAGACCAAGAGACCCAGTACTTC.

The chain recombines TRBV7-8 with TRBJ2-2, with TRBD1 identical over 8 bases. Germline trimming cut 8 bases from V and 7 bases from J; bases unmatched to any gene: 9. Germline V gene sequence: CDR1 SGHVS, CDR2 FQNEAQ. The length of the CDR3 is 14 residues. CDR3 sequence: CASSRDRRGGELFF. In DNA form, the CDR3 reads TGTGCCAGCTCGCGGGACAGGAGAGGCGGGGAGCTGTTTTTT.

This clonotype has only a few counts. The V call is TRBV20-1, the J call TRBJ2-7, with a possible D match to TRBD2 (5 bases). The germline V and J ends were trimmed by 3 bases and 4 bases, with 7 bases remaining between them. Germline CDR1 reads DFQATT; CDR2 reads SNEGSKA (reference sequence). CDR3 length equals 11 residues. CDR3 sequence: CSASEGYEQYF. DNA for the CDR3: TGCAGTGCTAGTGAGGGATACGAGCAGTACTTC.

This chain links TRBV2 with TRBJ2-7; D might be TRBD1 (6 bases). With 6 bases removed from V and 3 bases from J, the gap between germline ends came to 15 bases. The CDR3 is 14 residues long. Germline V gene data show CDR1 as SNHLY and CDR2 as FYNNEI. DNA of the CDR3: TGTGCCAGCAGCGCCGGACAGAGGGTCTACGAGCAGTACTTC. Protein sequence: CASSAGQRVYEQYF.

This clonotype was seen ten or more times. The rearrangement links TRBV7-8 to TRBJ1-2, with 8 bases fitting TRBD1. V was pared by 1 base and J by 7 bases, with 5 bases of the junction left unmatched. The CDR3 extends over 14 amino acids. The germline V gene encodes CDR1 SGHVS and CDR2 FQNEAQ. The CDR3 sequence is CASSLGDRGGGYTF. The CDR3 bases are TGTGCCAGCAGCTTAGGAGACAGGGGTGGTGGCTACACCTTC.

This clonotype was counted many times. This sequence joins TRBV15 and TRBJ2-5, with TRBD1 matching over 7 bases. The germline gives CDR1 LNHNV, CDR2 YYDKDF (reference sequence). The CDR3 is 15 residues long. V lost 0 bases and J lost 2; bases outside the gene matches: 3. CDR3 bases: TGTGCCACCAGCAGAGATAGGGGGCCACAAGAGACCCAGTACTTC. Protein sequence: CATSRDRGPQETQYF. Supplemented by reference TRBV15 and TRBJ2-5, the full variable domain reads DAMVIQNPRYQVTQFGKPVTLSCSQTLNHNVMYWYQQKSSQAPKLLFHYYDKDFNNEADTPDNFQSRRPNTSFCFLDIRSPGLGDTAMYLCATSRDRGPQETQYFGPGTRLLVL.

This clonotype turned up a few times. This chain links TRBV12-3 or TRBV12-4 with TRBJ2-5; D is undetermined. V was clipped by 1 base and J by 1 base, with 7 bases between them. The CDR3 loop spans 14 amino acids. CDR3 loop: CASSLGPPQETQYF. CDR3 in DNA: TGTGCCAGCAGTTTAGGGCCGCCCCAAGAGACCCAGTACTTC.

The V gene is TRBV7-2, the J gene TRBJ2-7; D not certain. Trimming removed 3 bases from V and 7 bases from J, with 7 bases in between. The germline gives CDR1 SGHTA, CDR2 FQGNSA. The CDR3 extends over 11 amino acids. The DNA for the CDR3 is TGTGCCAGCAGCTTGAAGGCTGAGCAGTACTTC. It codes for CASSLKAEQYF.